This T cell receptor beta chain came from a study of cytomegalovirus exposure and HLA in healthy donors. Concerning this clone itself: Its antigen is as yet unknown.

Study results and limitations: Because they were indistinguishable, some V segments, including TRBV6-2 and TRBV6-3, were excluded. V- and J-gene trimming in TCR beta was tied to a missense DCLRE1C variant by an analysis performed later.

Vbeta (60) and Jbeta (13) primers were used in the PCR. Assay used: immunoSEQ multiplex PCR; TCRdb lists only in-frame clones, some missing. The table lists 140,000 to 150,000 clones, around four fifths of them singletons. Germline values: CDR1 SGHRS, CDR2 YFSETQ. V was trimmed by 4 bases and J by 7 bases, leaving 17 bases between them. There are 14 residues in the CDR3. This TCR came from a boy between 2 and 10 years old in good health and CMV-seronegative. J is TRBJ2-5 and V is TRBV5-1, with D possibly being TRBD1 (7 bases). Sequenced material: PBMCs. Here the CDR3 reads CASSRGQRVGTQYF. CDR3 DNA sequence: TGCGCCAGCAGCAGGGGACAGCGGGTCGGGACCCAGTACTTC.